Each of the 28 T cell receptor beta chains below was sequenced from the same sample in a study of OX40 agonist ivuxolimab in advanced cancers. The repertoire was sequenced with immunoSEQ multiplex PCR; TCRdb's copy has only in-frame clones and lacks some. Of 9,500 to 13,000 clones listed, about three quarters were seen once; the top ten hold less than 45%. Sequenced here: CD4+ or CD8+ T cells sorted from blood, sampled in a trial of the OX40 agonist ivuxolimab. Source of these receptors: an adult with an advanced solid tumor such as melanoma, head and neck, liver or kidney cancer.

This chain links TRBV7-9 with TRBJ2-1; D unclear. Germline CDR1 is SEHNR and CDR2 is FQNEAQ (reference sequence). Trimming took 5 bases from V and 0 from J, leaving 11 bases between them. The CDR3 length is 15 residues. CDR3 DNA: TGTGCCAGCAGCCCCTGGGGAACCTCCTACAATGAGCAGTTCTTC. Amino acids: CASSPWGTSYNEQFF.

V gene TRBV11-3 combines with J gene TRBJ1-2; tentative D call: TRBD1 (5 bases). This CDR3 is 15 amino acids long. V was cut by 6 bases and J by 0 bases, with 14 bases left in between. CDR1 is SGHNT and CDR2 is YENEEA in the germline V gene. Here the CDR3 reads CASSPGGLANYGYTF. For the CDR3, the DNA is TGTGCCAGCAGTCCGGGGGGGTTAGCTAACTATGGCTACACCTTC.

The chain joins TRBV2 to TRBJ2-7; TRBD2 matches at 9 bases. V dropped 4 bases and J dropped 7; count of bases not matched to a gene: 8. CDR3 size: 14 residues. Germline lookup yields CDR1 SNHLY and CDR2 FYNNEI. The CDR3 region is CASSALLAGLEQYF. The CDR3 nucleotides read TGTGCCAGCAGTGCCTTGCTAGCGGGGCTGGAGCAGTACTTC.

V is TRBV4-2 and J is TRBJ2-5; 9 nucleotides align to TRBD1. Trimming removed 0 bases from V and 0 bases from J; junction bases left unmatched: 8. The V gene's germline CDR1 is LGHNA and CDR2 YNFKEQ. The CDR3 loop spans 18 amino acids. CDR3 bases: TGTGCCAGCAGCCAAGATTTCTGGGACAGGGTGGACCAAGAGACCCAGTACTTC. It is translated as CASSQDFWDRVDQETQYF.

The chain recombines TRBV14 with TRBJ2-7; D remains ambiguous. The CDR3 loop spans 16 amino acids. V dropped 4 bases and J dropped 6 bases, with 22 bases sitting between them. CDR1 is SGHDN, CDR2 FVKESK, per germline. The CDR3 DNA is TGTGCCAGCAGCCCCCTATTCAACCATCTAACAACCGAGCAGTACTTC. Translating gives CASSPLFNHLTTEQYF.

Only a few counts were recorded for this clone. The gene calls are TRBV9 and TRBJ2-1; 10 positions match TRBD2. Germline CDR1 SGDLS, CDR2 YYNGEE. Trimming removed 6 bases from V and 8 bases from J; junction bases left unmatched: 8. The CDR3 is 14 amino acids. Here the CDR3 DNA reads TGTGCCAGCAACCCTAGCGGGAGTCTTGATGAGCAGTTCTTC. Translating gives CASNPSGSLDEQFF. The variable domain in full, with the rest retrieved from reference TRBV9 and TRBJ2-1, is DSGVTQTPKHLITATGQRVTLRCSPRSGDLSVYWYQQSLDQGLQFLIQYYNGEERAKGNILERFSAQQFPDLHSELNLSSLELGDSALYFCASNPSGSLDEQFFGPGTRLTVL.

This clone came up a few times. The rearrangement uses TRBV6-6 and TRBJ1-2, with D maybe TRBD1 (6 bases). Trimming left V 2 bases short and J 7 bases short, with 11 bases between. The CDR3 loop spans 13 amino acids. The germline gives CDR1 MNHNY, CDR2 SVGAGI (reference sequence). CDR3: CASSYVTGTGYTF. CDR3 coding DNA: TGTGCCAGCAGTTACGTCACAGGGACTGGCTACACCTTC.

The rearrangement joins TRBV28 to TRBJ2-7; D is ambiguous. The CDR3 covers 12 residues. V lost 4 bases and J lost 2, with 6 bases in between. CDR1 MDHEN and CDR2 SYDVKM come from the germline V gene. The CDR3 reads CASSYSAYEQYF. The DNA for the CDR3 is TGTGCCAGCAGTTACTCTGCCTACGAGCAGTACTTC.

This CDR3 is CAIARGGMNSYEQYF. CDR3 sequence (DNA): TGTGCCATCGCCCGTGGGGGGATGAACTCCTACGAGCAGTACTTC. V and J are TRBV10-3 and TRBJ2-7; possibly TRBD2 for D (6 bases). V was shortened by 8 bases and J by 0 bases, with 17 bases between the two germline ends. Germline lookup yields CDR1 ENHRY and CDR2 SYGVKD. The CDR3 runs 15 residues.

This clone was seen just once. CDR3 loop: CASSEGTVNTEAFF. The CDR3 DNA follows: TGTGCCAGCAGCGAGGGGACGGTGAACACTGAAGCTTTCTTT. The V gene is TRBV9, the J gene TRBJ1-1; D is perhaps TRBD1 (5 bases). The CDR3 sequence is 14 residues long. From germline, CDR1 is SGDLS and CDR2 YYNGEE. V lost 3 bases and J 0 bases, leaving 9 bases between the germline ends.

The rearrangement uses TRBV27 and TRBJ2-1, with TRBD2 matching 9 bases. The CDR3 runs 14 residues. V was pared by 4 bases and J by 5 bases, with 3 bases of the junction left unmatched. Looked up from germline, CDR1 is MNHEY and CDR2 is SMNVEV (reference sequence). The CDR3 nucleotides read TGTGCCAGCAGTTCGGGACTAGCCGACAATGAGCAGTTCTTC. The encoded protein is CASSSGLADNEQFF.

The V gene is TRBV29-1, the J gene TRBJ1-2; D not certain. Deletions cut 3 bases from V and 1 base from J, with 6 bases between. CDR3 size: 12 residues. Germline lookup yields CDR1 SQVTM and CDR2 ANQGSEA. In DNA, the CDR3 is TGCAGCGTTGAGAACCTTAACTATGGCTACACCTTC. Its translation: CSVENLNYGYTF. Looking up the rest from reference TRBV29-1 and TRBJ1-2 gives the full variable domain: SAVISQKPSRDICQRGTSLTIQCQVDSQVTMMFWYRQQPGQSLTLIATANQGSEATYESGFVIDKFPISRPNLTFSTLTVSNMSPEDSSIYLCSVENLNYGYTFGSGTRLTVV.

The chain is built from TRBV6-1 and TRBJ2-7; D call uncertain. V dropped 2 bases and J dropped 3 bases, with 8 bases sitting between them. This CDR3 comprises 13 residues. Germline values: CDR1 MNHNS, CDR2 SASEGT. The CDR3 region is CASSEIIYYEQYF. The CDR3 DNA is TGTGCCAGCAGTGAAATAATCTACTACGAGCAGTACTTC.

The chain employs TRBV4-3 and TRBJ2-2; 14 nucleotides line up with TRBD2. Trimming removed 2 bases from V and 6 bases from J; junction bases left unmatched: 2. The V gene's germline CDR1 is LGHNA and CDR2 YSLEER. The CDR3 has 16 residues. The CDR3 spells CASSQRLAGGAGELFF. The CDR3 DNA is TGCGCCAGCAGCCAACGACTAGCGGGAGGGGCCGGGGAGCTGTTTTTT.

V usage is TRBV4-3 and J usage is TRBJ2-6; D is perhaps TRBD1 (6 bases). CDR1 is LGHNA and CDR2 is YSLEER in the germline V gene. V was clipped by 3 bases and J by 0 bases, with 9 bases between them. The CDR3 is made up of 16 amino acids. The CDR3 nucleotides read TGCGCCAGCAGCCAGGGGGCGATCTCTGGGGCCAACGTCCTGACTTTC. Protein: CASSQGAISGANVLTF.

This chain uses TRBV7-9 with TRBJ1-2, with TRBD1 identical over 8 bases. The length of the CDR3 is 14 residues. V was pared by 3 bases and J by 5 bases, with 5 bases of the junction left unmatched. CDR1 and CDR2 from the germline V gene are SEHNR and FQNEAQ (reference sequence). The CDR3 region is CASSFGDRRYGYTF. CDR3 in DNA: TGTGCCAGCAGCTTTGGGGACAGGAGGTATGGCTACACCTTC.

DNA of the CDR3: TGTGCCAGCAGATTACTTGGGGTGTACGAGCAGTACTTC. Protein: CASRLLGVYEQYF. V usage is TRBV6-5 and J usage is TRBJ2-7; D gene unclear. CDR1 is MNHEY and CDR2 is SVGAGI in the germline V gene. The CDR3 consists of 13 residues. V was cut by 6 bases and J by 4 bases, with 13 bases left in between.

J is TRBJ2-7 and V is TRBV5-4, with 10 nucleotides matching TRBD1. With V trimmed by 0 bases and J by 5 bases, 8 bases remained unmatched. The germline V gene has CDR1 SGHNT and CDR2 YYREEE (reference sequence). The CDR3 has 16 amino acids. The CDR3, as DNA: TGTGCCAGCAGCTTGGGGGCTGGGACAGGGGTAGACGAGCAGTACTTC. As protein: CASSLGAGTGVDEQYF.

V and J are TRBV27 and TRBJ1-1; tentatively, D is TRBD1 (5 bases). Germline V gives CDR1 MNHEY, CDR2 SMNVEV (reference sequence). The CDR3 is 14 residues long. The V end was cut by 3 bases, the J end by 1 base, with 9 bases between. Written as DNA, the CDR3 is TGTGCCAGCAGTTTCAGGGAGGCGAACACTGAAGCTTTCTTT. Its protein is CASSFREANTEAFF.

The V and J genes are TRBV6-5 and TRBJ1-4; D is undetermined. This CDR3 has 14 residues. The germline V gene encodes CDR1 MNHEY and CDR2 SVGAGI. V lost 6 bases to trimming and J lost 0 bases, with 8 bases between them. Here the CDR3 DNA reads TGTGCCAGCAGCGTCACCTCAACTAATGAAAAACTGTTTTTT. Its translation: CASSVTSTNEKLFF.

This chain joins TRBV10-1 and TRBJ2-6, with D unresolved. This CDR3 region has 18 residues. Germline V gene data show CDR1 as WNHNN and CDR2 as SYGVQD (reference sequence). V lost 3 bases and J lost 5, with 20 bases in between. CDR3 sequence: CASSDLGIAQSRANVLTF. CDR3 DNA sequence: TGCGCCAGCAGTGATTTAGGGATCGCACAAAGTCGGGCCAACGTCCTGACTTTC.

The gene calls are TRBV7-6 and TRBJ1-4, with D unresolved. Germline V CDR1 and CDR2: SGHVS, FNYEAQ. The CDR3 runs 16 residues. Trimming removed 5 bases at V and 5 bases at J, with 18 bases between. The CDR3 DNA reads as TGTGCCAGCAGCCTCCTAGGCTACGGTGAAAATGAAAAACTGTTTTTT. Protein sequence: CASSLLGYGENEKLFF.

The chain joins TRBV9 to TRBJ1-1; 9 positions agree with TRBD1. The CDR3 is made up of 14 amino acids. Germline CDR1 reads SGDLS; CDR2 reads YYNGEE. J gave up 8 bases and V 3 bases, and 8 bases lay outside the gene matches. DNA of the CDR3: TGTGCCAGCAGCGGCCGGGACAGGGCTGCGGAAGCTTTCTTT. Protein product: CASSGRDRAAEAFF.

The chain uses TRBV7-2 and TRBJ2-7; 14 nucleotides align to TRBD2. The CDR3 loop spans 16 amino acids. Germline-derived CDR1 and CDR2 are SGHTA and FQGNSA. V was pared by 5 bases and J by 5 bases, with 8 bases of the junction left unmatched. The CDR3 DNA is TGTGCCAGCAGCCCCGGGACTAGCGGGAGAGTCCACGAGCAGTACTTC. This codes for CASSPGTSGRVHEQYF.

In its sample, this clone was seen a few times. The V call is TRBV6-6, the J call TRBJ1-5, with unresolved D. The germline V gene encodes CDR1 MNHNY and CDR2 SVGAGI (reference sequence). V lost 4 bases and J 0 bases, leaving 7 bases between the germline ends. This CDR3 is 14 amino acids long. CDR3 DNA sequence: TGTGCCAGCAGTTCCGGGAATAGCAATCAGCCCCAGCATTTT. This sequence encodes CASSSGNSNQPQHF.

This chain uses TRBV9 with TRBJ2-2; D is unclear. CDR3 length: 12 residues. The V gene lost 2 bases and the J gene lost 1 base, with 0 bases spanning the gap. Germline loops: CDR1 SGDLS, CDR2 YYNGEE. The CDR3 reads CASSVNTGELFF. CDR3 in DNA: TGTGCCAGCAGCGTGAACACCGGGGAGCTGTTTTTT.

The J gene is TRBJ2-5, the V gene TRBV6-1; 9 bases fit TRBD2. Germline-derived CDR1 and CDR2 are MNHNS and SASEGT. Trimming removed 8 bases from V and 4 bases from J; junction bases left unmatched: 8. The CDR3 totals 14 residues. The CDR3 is CASLPGTSRETQYF. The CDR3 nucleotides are TGTGCCAGCCTACCGGGGACTAGCCGAGAGACCCAGTACTTC.

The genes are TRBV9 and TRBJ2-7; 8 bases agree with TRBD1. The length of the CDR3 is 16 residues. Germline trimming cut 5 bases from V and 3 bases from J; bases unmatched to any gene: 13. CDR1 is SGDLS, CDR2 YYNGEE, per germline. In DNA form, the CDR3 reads TGTGCCAGCAGTCCCGGGACAGGTGGGGTGGACTACGAGCAGTACTTC. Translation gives CASSPGTGGVDYEQYF.